Below, 26 T cell receptor beta chains from the same sample are listed, as sequenced in a study of cytomegalovirus exposure and HLA in healthy donors. Primers: 60 Vbeta forward and 13 Jbeta reverse. Profiled with immunoSEQ multiplex PCR; TCRdb holds only in-frame clones, not every one. Altogether 100,000 or so clones are present, about three quarters being singletons, with the ten largest covering about 14%. The source material was PBMCs. These receptor sequences come from a male donor in good health and CMV-seropositive.

The DNA of the CDR3 is TGTGCCAGCAGGGCCGGGACTAGTGACACAGATACGCAGTATTTT. Protein sequence: CASRAGTSDTDTQYF. The chain uses TRBV6-4 and TRBJ2-3, with 8 nucleotides matching TRBD2. With 6 bases clipped from V and 2 bases from J, the junction kept 7 bases outside the gene matches. The germline CDR1 and CDR2 sequences are MRHNA and SNTAGT. CDR3 length: 15 residues.

For the CDR3, the DNA is TGTGCCAGCAGGCAGGCCGGGACAGGCACAGATACGCAGTATTTT. As protein: CASRQAGTGTDTQYF. V and J are TRBV7-2 and TRBJ2-3; 7 bases line up with TRBD1. From germline, CDR1 is SGHTA and CDR2 FQGNSA. The CDR3 sequence is 15 residues long. The V gene end was trimmed by 6 bases and the J gene end by 1 base; junction bases not matched to a gene: 7.

The V gene is TRBV9, the J gene TRBJ2-2, with 9 bases that match TRBD2. The CDR3 runs 15 residues. Germline CDR1 and CDR2: SGDLS and YYNGEE. J gave up 4 bases and V 4 bases, and 5 bases lay outside the gene matches. The DNA of the CDR3 is TGTGCCAGCAGCCCCGGGACTAGCAGCACCGGGGAGCTGTTTTTT. As protein: CASSPGTSSTGELFF.

V and J are TRBV6-5 and TRBJ1-2; TRBD1 agrees at 8 bases. The germline CDR1 and CDR2 sequences are MNHEY and SVGAGI. Germline trimming cut 4 bases from V and 2 bases from J; bases unmatched to any gene: 9. There are 16 residues in the CDR3. The chain's CDR3 is CASSFRGQGENYGYTF. Here the CDR3 DNA reads TGTGCCAGCAGTTTCAGAGGACAGGGCGAAAACTATGGCTACACCTTC.

This sequence joins TRBV10-3 and TRBJ2-7, with D possibly TRBD2 on 6 matching bases. CDR3 length: 14 amino acids. V was pared by 6 bases and J by 4 bases, with 16 bases between. Germline V lookup: CDR1 ENHRY, CDR2 SYGVKD. The CDR3 loop reads CAIRPGLESYEQYF. DNA of the CDR3: TGTGCCATCAGGCCGGGACTGGAGTCTTACGAGCAGTACTTC.

DNA for the CDR3: TGTGCCAGCAGGTACAGGGAGATCAGTTCACCCCTCCACTTT. It translates to CASRYREISSPLHF. The chain couples TRBV11-2 to TRBJ1-6; weak D call: TRBD1 (6 bases). The ends were cut back, 6 bases at V and 9 bases at J, with 15 bases in the middle. Germline loops: CDR1 SGHAT, CDR2 FQNNGV. The CDR3 extends over 14 amino acids.

The chain carries TRBV28 and TRBJ1-2; possibly TRBD1 for D (5 bases). Trimming left V 2 bases short and J 3 bases short, with 7 bases between. Germline-derived CDR1 and CDR2 are MDHEN and SYDVKM. The CDR3 has 13 residues. CDR3 sequence reads: CASSLGRDYGYTF. DNA of the CDR3: TGTGCCAGCAGTTTAGGCAGGGACTATGGCTACACCTTC.

This chain joins TRBV18 and TRBJ1-5; maybe TRBD1 (5 bases). This CDR3 is built from 13 residues. CDR1 KGHSH and CDR2 LQKENI come from the germline V gene. V lost 1 base and J lost 4, with 5 bases in between. The CDR3 spells CASSPQGNQPQHF. CDR3 DNA: TGTGCCAGCTCACCACAGGGGAATCAGCCCCAGCATTTT.

This chain uses TRBV2 with TRBJ2-5, with 7 bases lining up with TRBD2. CDR1 and CDR2 from the germline V gene are SNHLY and FYNNEI. J gave up 3 bases and V 1 base, and 11 bases lay outside the gene matches. This CDR3 has 17 amino acids. The CDR3 reads CASSEGLQTSPEETQYF. Written as DNA, the CDR3 is TGTGCCAGCAGTGAAGGGCTCCAGACTAGCCCAGAAGAGACCCAGTACTTC.

V gene TRBV30 combines with J gene TRBJ2-7, with D possibly TRBD1 on 6 matching bases. Germline V gene data show CDR1 as GTSNPN and CDR2 as SVGIG (reference sequence). V gave up 1 base and J gave up 2 bases, with 6 bases separating them. There are 12 residues in the CDR3. The CDR3 region is CAWSDRAYEQYF. The CDR3 nucleotides are TGTGCCTGGAGTGACAGGGCCTACGAGCAGTACTTC.

This clone is a singleton in its sample. The rearrangement joins TRBV4-2 to TRBJ2-1; the match to TRBD2 covers 7 bases. Germline V gives CDR1 LGHNA, CDR2 YNFKEQ. The CDR3 runs 14 residues. The ends lost 4 bases at V and 7 bases at J; junction bases unmatched: 7. The CDR3 region is CASSLTAGRNEQFF. The CDR3 region has the DNA TGTGCCAGCAGCCTAACAGCGGGGCGTAATGAGCAGTTCTTC.

The chain couples TRBV10-3 to TRBJ2-7, with TRBD1 identical over 10 bases. With V trimmed by 6 bases and J by 7 bases, 6 bases remained unmatched. Germline values: CDR1 ENHRY, CDR2 SYGVKD. This CDR3 has 13 amino acids. The CDR3, as DNA: TGTGCCATCAGGACAGGGGGCGCGGGGGAGCAGTACTTC. Amino acid sequence: CAIRTGGAGEQYF.

The gene calls are TRBV2 and TRBJ1-4; D is unresolved. CDR3 length: 13 residues. V lost 5 bases to trimming and J lost 7 bases, with 11 bases between them. Germline loops: CDR1 SNHLY, CDR2 FYNNEI. The chain's CDR3 is CASSRRATEKLFF. In DNA form, the CDR3 reads TGTGCCAGCAGTAGGAGAGCCACTGAAAAACTGTTTTTT.

This chain joins TRBV7-9 and TRBJ1-3; weak D call: TRBD1 (6 bases). The CDR3 contains 15 residues. V was cut by 1 base and J by 1 base, with 8 bases left in between. Germline CDR1 SEHNR, CDR2 FQNEAQ (reference sequence). CDR3 DNA sequence: TGTGCCAGCAGCTTAGGTACAGGGTCTGGAAACACCATATATTTT. Translation gives CASSLGTGSGNTIYF.

This rearrangement joins TRBV6-5 to TRBJ1-1; 7 positions match TRBD1. V lost 6 bases to trimming and J lost 8 bases; unmatched junction nucleotides: 9. Germline lookup yields CDR1 MNHEY and CDR2 SVGAGI. The CDR3 contains 13 residues. CDR3 sequence reads: CASRTTGSGEAFF. The DNA for the CDR3 is TGTGCCAGCAGAACGACAGGGAGTGGAGAAGCTTTCTTT.

The chain has TRBV18 and TRBJ2-3, with a possible D match to TRBD1 (5 bases). Germline V gene lookup returns CDR1 KGHSH and CDR2 LQKENI. This CDR3 is 15 amino acids long. Trimming cost V 2 bases and J 5 bases, with 14 bases left between them. Written as DNA, the CDR3 is TGTGCCAGCTCACCAAGGGCAGGGATGGGAGATACGCAGTATTTT. It translates to CASSPRAGMGDTQYF.

Worth noting for this clone: The sample holds other DNA sequences that translate to the same CDR3. The V and J genes are TRBV6-5 and TRBJ1-5; 9 bases are a match to TRBD1. CDR3 length: 13 residues. V shed 5 bases and J 5 bases; nucleotides not matched to a gene: 1. The germline V gene has CDR1 MNHEY and CDR2 SVGAGI. As DNA, the CDR3 is TGTGCCAGCAGTGGGGACAGGGATCAGCCCCAGCATTTT. Its translation: CASSGDRDQPQHF.

The CDR3 DNA sequence: TGTGCCAGCAGCGAAAATGGCCAGGGCGGCACTGAAGCTTTCTTT. This translates into CASSENGQGGTEAFF. V and J are TRBV5-4 and TRBJ1-1, with TRBD1 as a possible D gene (5 bases). The CDR3 has 15 amino acids. V was pared by 4 bases and J by 4 bases, with 17 bases between. Germline-derived CDR1 and CDR2 are SGHNT and YYREEE (reference sequence). Full variable domain (rest looked up from reference TRBV5-4 and TRBJ1-1): ETGVTQSPTHLIKTRGQQVTLRCSSQSGHNTVSWYQQALGQGPQFIFQYYREEENGRGNFPPRFSGLQFPNYSSELNVNALELDDSALYLCASSENGQGGTEAFFGQGTRLTVV.

The chain couples TRBV13 to TRBJ2-4; D ambiguous. Trimming removed 0 bases at V and 3 bases at J, with 15 bases between. CDR3 length equals 17 residues. Looked up from germline, CDR1 is PRHDT and CDR2 is FYEKMQ (reference sequence). CDR3 in DNA: TGTGCCAGCAGCTTAGGCCCACATTGGGCAGTCAAAAACATTCAGTACTTC. Translation gives CASSLGPHWAVKNIQYF.

CDR3 in DNA: TGTGCCAGCAGCCTTTCCGGGACAGGGATGGAGCAGTACTTC. Its protein is CASSLSGTGMEQYF. V usage is TRBV5-5 and J usage is TRBJ2-7, with 9 positions matching TRBD1. The V segment lost 4 bases and the J segment 7 bases; nucleotides outside the gene matches: 9. CDR3 length: 14 residues. Germline lookup yields CDR1 SGHKS and CDR2 YYEKEE (reference sequence). The whole variable domain, remainder taken from reference TRBV5-5 and TRBJ2-7, is DAGVTQSPTHLIKTRGQQVTLRCSPISGHKSVSWYQQVLGQGPQFIFQYYEKEERGRGNFPDRFSARQFPNYSSELNVNALLLGDSALYLCASSLSGTGMEQYFGPGTRLTVT.

J is TRBJ2-1 and V is TRBV30; 9 bases match TRBD1. The CDR3 length is 16 residues. V trimming: 5 bases; J trimming: 7 bases; junction bases outside the gene matches: 15. In germline, CDR1 is GTSNPN, CDR2 SVGIG (reference sequence). CDR3 protein: CAWASWKGQGVNEQFF. The CDR3, as DNA: TGTGCCTGGGCCTCCTGGAAGGGACAGGGAGTAAATGAGCAGTTCTTC.

To note about this clone: Relative to the germline gene, one junction end is altered; a read error may explain this. V gene TRBV29-1 combines with J gene TRBJ1-2; D is possibly TRBD1 (5 bases). The CDR3 contains 15 residues. Germline CDR1 is SQVTM and CDR2 is ANQGSEA. The CDR3: CSVEPFDSANYGYPF. The CDR3 bases are TGCAGCGTTGAACCTTTTGACAGTGCTAACTATGGCTACCCCTTC.

The chain joins TRBV29-1 to TRBJ2-3, with TRBD2 identical over 9 bases. J lost 5 bases, V lost 4 bases, and 7 bases had no gene match. From germline, CDR1 is SQVTM and CDR2 ANQGSEA. The CDR3 has 14 amino acids. CDR3 nucleotide sequence: TGCAGCGTTGCGTTAGCGGGGGCGGTAGATACGCAGTATTTT. This translates into CSVALAGAVDTQYF.

The rearrangement joins TRBV29-1 to TRBJ2-7; perhaps TRBD1 as D (5 bases). Trimming pared 4 bases from V and 2 bases from J, leaving 9 bases between. The CDR3 sequence is 12 residues long. From germline, CDR1 is SQVTM and CDR2 ANQGSEA. The CDR3 DNA follows: TGCAGCGTTGGCGACAGAACCTACGAGCAGTACTTC. Residues: CSVGDRTYEQYF.

The gene calls are TRBV7-2 and TRBJ1-1; TRBD1 matches 12 bases. The V gene end was trimmed by 0 bases and the J gene end by 3 bases; junction bases not matched to a gene: 5. This CDR3 region has 17 residues. Germline V gene lookup returns CDR1 SGHTA and CDR2 FQGNSA. CDR3 loop: CASSLAPWDRGHTEAFF. CDR3 in DNA: TGTGCCAGCAGCTTAGCCCCCTGGGACAGGGGGCACACTGAAGCTTTCTTT.

This chain uses TRBV10-2 with TRBJ1-2, with D possibly being TRBD1 (6 bases). The V gene lost 1 base and the J gene lost 8 bases, with 14 bases spanning the gap. Per the germline V gene, CDR1 is WSHSY and CDR2 is SAAADI. CDR3 length: 14 amino acids. The CDR3 loop is CASSEFTTGQGYTF. The CDR3 coding sequence is TGCGCCAGCAGTGAGTTTACGACAGGTCAAGGCTACACCTTC.